The present entry profiles one T cell receptor beta chain with its context. The sample comes from a study of blood T cell repertoires in COVID-19. Study information: Italy, Spain and the United States were the sources of the convalescent and acute COVID-19 samples. PBMCs, B-cell-depleted T cells, or T cells were the source of the cDNA or gDNA that made up the material.

The CDR3 spans 15 residues. Germline CDR1 is SGHTS and CDR2 is YDEGEE. Trimming cost V 3 bases and J 6 bases; bases outside gene matches: 7. As processed by the authors: Cell counts per sample came from amplifying reference gene primers. The protocol was immunoSEQ multiplex PCR, while the TCRdb copy is restricted to in-frame clones and leaves out a portion. The DNA was the basis for D and trimming; V, J and clone size are from that table. Among roughly 150,000 clones listed, 80% were seen once. The clonotype comes from a man between 60 and 75 years old with acute or convalescent COVID-19. The chain combines TRBV5-8 with TRBJ2-7, with 12 positions matching TRBD2. The sample consisted of peripheral blood. The chain's CDR3 is CASSSLAGGPSEQYF. DNA of the CDR3: TGTGCCAGCAGCTCTCTAGCGGGGGGGCCGTCCGAGCAGTACTTC. The full variable domain, completed using reference TRBV5-8 and TRBJ2-7, is EAGVTQSPTHLIKTRGQQATLRCSPISGHTSVYWYQQALGLGLQFLLWYDEGEERNRGNFPPRFSGRQFPNYSSELNVNALELEDSALYLCASSSLAGGPSEQYFGPGTRLTVT.